This T cell receptor beta chain came from a study of T cells after yellow fever vaccination (dated by TCRdb to about 2019). For context, the study as a whole: The SMART-Seq v4 Ultra Low Input RNA kit was used to prepare libraries from fractions with low cell numbers. To follow T-cell clones before and after primary and booster YFV17D yellow fever vaccination, bulk TCR alpha and beta repertoires were sequenced over time. Two healthy male donors made up the cohort, one aged 18 to 30 years and the other aged 30 to 40 years. Blood samples were taken at several timepoints before and after primary and secondary immunization, and bulk PBMC replicates and cell subsets were isolated.

As regards this clonotype: Its antigen specificity is not known. Per-base quality was not reported, and no clone a single base away is much larger than it.

TCR cDNA was made using 5'RACE template switching, a step that added a universal primer site and unique molecular identifiers. cDNA synthesis was primed from both the TCR alpha and TCR beta constant segments. Library amplification involved two PCR steps, and the second step added sample barcodes and sequencing adapters. Sequencing of the libraries was done on either Illumina HiSeq 2500 (2x100 bp) or NovaSeq (2x150 bp). As for how the authors treated the data: Demultiplexing of reads and collapsing into UMI consensus sequences were performed with MIGEC, and V(D)J alignment was carried out with MiXCR. Clonotypes responding to the vaccine were identified with edgeR on replicate PBMC samples, with the criteria of FDR below 0.01 and a log2 fold change above 5 up to day 15. Each bulk clonotype received a CD4 or CD8 identity based on whether the sequenced CD4 or CD8 repertoire contained that clonotype at higher abundance. Clones were called with MiXCR by TCRdb after fastp trimmed the public reads at Q25, and only in-frame beta chains were retained. Each entry merges the rows of one CDR3 protein and shows their most common DNA and genes. These V and J calls rely on TCRdb rather than the paper's analysis. The table for this sample lists 250,000 or so distinct CDR3 sequences; about 7.1% of them were counted only once. Approximately 0.84% of the sample belongs to the ten largest clones.

The CDR3 numbers 14 residues from cysteine through phenylalanine. Just CDR3 DNA is preserved here, 42 bases in frame from base 1. V is shortened by 1 base, J by 2 bases, and the region joining them spans 7 bases. The germline V gene encodes CDR1 SGHTA and CDR2 FQGNSA. Here is what the overall study found, with its caveats: The secondary T-cell response was found to be weaker but faster than the primary response, with a peak reached on day 5 rather than on day 15. A small share of clonotypes occurred in both CD4 and CD8 compartments, likely arising from convergent recombination. Because only two donors were included in the study, the extent to which the findings can be generalized is limited. Most clones expanded after primary vaccination were re-detected after the booster (just under 97% of CD4 and about nine tenths of CD8), suggesting broad memory maintenance. FACS-sorted repertoires could contain abundant contaminating clonotypes from the bulk population, so computational filtering was required.

The treatment or condition label of this sample denotes: live attenuated yellow fever vaccine strain. A standard Ficoll-Paque protocol was used to isolate PBMCs from peripheral blood. Dynabeads CD4 and CD8 positive selection kits were used to isolate CD4 and CD8 T-cell fractions. TriZol was used to extract RNA from bulk PBMCs, CD4 and CD8 fractions, and dextramer-positive and dextramer-negative fractions. Source: CD4+ T cells sorted from PBMCs, taken 15 days after the yellow fever booster vaccination. The sequence is built from TRBV7-2 and TRBJ2-3; the D gene lacks a confident call. The origin of this receptor is a man aged 25 to 40 who received the YFV17D yellow fever vaccine. DNA sequence: TGTGCCAGCAGCTTAGTCGTCGCCACAGATACGCAGTATTTT. This encodes CASSLVVATDTQYF.